This T cell receptor beta chain was obtained from a study of T cell changes during pregnancy in multiple sclerosis. V was cut by 1 base and J by 4 bases, with 13 bases left in between. Per the germline V gene, CDR1 is LGHNA and CDR2 is YSLEER. The CDR3 is 15 amino acids. The method was immunoSEQ multiplex PCR; TCRdb's version includes in-frame clones alone and lacks a portion of them. This table holds under 80,000 clones, roughly 90% found once. The sequence derives from a female donor with multiple sclerosis, enrolled in a pregnancy study. The V and J genes are TRBV4-3 and TRBJ2-5; no clear D. The specimen comprised peripheral blood, sampled in the first trimester of pregnancy. The CDR3 region has the DNA TGCGCCAGCAGCCAAGGTCCGAGCATTTCAGAGACCCAGTACTTC. This encodes CASSQGPSISETQYF.